Listed below are T cell receptor beta chains from one sample, sequenced in a study of blood T cells in healthy people across ages. In TCRdb, the 5' RACE reads were re-called with MiXCR into one record per CDR3 protein. The table has about 1.5 million distinct CDR3 sequences, about 42% seen once. Sample: blood. Source of these receptors: a woman aged 18-29 years in good health. CDR3s include the opening cysteine and the closing phenylalanine or tryptophan. A D gene is named only where the DNA matches it firmly. A row's size may be missing; if present it is once, few, many or a size class.

D gene	V gene	J gene	clone size	CDR3 DNA	CDR3 protein
NA	TRBV6-2/TRBV6-3	TRBJ2-1	few	TGTGCCAGCAGCTCCTCGTGGGGGACACGCAATGAGCAGTTCTTC	CASSSSWGTRNEQFF
TRBD1	TRBV27	TRBJ1-1	few	TGTGCCAGCAGTGAACGACAGGGTATCACTGAAGCTTTCTTT	CASSERQGITEAFF
NA	TRBV2	TRBJ1-6	NA	TGTGCCAGCAGTGAAGGATGGCGGGGGGGAAAATATAATTCACCCCTCCACTTT	CASSEGWRGGKYNSPLHF
TRBD2	TRBV6-6	TRBJ2-3	NA	TGTGCCAGCAGCAGGGGACTAGCGGGCACAGGTACGCAGTATTTT	CASSRGLAGTGTQYF
NA	TRBV20-1	TRBJ2-7	NA	TGCAGTGCTATCCCGTGGTCCTACGAGCAGTACTTC	CSAIPWSYEQYF
NA	TRBV2	TRBJ2-1	NA	TGTGCCTGGGCGGTAGGGCGAGAGCAGTTCTTC	CAWAVGREQFF
TRBD1	TRBV12-3/TRBV12-4	TRBJ1-4	few	TGTGCCAGCACACCGGGACAGCCCCCATCGCTGTTTTTT	CASTPGQPPSLFF
TRBD1	TRBV5-1	TRBJ2-1	few	TGCGCCAGCAGCTTCTGGACAGGGCGGGGTTACAATGAGCAGTTCTTC	CASSFWTGRGYNEQFF
NA	TRBV18	TRBJ1-1	once	TGTGCCAGCTCCCGGACAAGAGGCTACACTGAAGCTTTCTTT	CASSRTRGYTEAFF
NA	TRBV7-9	TRBJ1-1	few	TGTGCCAGCAATAGCCGGGGGGAGGGGCGCGCTTTCTTT	CASNSRGEGRAFF
NA	TRBV6-2/TRBV6-3	TRBJ2-7	NA	TGTGCCAGCAGTTACGGGGCTAGGGAGCTAAATGAGCAGTACTTC	CASSYGARELNEQYF
NA	TRBV12-3/TRBV12-4	TRBJ1-6	NA	TGTGCCAGCAGCCACGACGGAAATTCACCCCTCCACTTT	CASSHDGNSPLHF
NA	TRBV7-9	TRBJ1-2	NA	TGTGCCAGCAGCTTAGGTGGCTCGGCCAGCGACATCGTCTATGGCTACACCTTC	CASSLGGSASDIVYGYTF
NA	TRBV12-3/TRBV12-4	TRBJ1-1	NA	TGTGCCAGCAGTCCGGACATAAACACTGGAGCTTTCTTT	CASSPDINTGAFF
NA	TRBV19	TRBJ2-3	NA	TGTGCCAGTAGAGCAAGCATTACTCGCACAGGTACGCAGTATTTT	CASRASITRTGTQYF
NA	TRBV6-4	TRBJ1-2	few	TGTGCCAGCAGTGACTCGAGTCAGGGATCCGATTTAAACTATGGCTACACCTTC	CASSDSSQGSDLNYGYTF
TRBD1	TRBV12-3/TRBV12-4	TRBJ2-4	NA	TGTGCCAGCAGCACAGGGGGCTTGGGAAACATTCAGTACTTC	CASSTGGLGNIQYF
NA	TRBV4-3	TRBJ1-2	NA	TGCGCCAGCAGCCCAGAGGCGGATTACTATGGCTACACCTTC	CASSPEADYYGYTF
NA	TRBV20-1	TRBJ1-5	few	TGCAGTGCTAGACAGGGGTCCTATGTCAATCAGCCCCAGCATTTT	CSARQGSYVNQPQHF
NA	TRBV12-3/TRBV12-4	TRBJ2-2	NA	TGTGCCAGCAGCAGAAGGGGGAAGAACACCGGGGAGCTGTTTTTT	CASSRRGKNTGELFF
TRBD2	TRBV20-1	TRBJ2-7	NA	TGCAGTGCCTCCCCTTCTAGCGGGAGGCCTACCTACGAGCAGTACTTC	CSASPSSGRPTYEQYF
NA	TRBV20-1	TRBJ1-5	few	TGCAGTGCTAGACGGGGGACCCTGGGGCCCCAGCATTTT	CSARRGTLGPQHF
TRBD2	TRBV7-6	TRBJ2-5	NA	TGTGCCAGCAGCTTAGATTCGGGAGGCTGGGAGACCCAGTACTTC	CASSLDSGGWETQYF
NA	TRBV29-1	TRBJ2-7	NA	TGCAGCGTTGAGGGTAAAGGACAGAGAAGCGATGAGCAGTACTTC	CSVEGKGQRSDEQYF
NA	TRBV9	TRBJ2-4	NA	TGTGCCAGGACGAAGAGGGCGGCCAAAAACATTCAGTACTTC	CARTKRAAKNIQYF
TRBD2	TRBV11-2	TRBJ2-1	NA	TGTGCCAGCAGCTTTCCAGCGGGACCGTCCTACAATGAGCAGTTCTTC	CASSFPAGPSYNEQFF
NA	TRBV11-2	TRBJ1-1	NA	TGTGCCAGCAGCTTAGTCCAGGGCGTCAGGACTGAAGCTTTCTTT	CASSLVQGVRTEAFF
TRBD1	TRBV19	TRBJ1-5	once	TGTGCCAGTAGTAAAGGACAGGGCTCTCTCAATCAGCCCCAGCATTTT	CASSKGQGSLNQPQHF
NA	TRBV6-1	TRBJ1-1	NA	TGTGCCAGCAGTGAATCGTACCGGTCGAACACTGAAGCTTTCTTT	CASSESYRSNTEAFF
NA	TRBV7-9	TRBJ2-1	NA	TGTGCCAGCAGCCCCATAGTTGGGGGCAACAATGAGCAGTTCTTC	CASSPIVGGNNEQFF
NA	TRBV6-2/TRBV6-3	TRBJ2-7	NA	TGTGCCAGCAGCGCAGGGGCGTACTACGAGCAGTACTTC	CASSAGAYYEQYF
TRBD2	TRBV19	TRBJ2-1	NA	TGTGCCAGTAGTATGTTAAGAAGCGGGGGGTACAATGAGCAGTTCTTC	CASSMLRSGGYNEQFF
TRBD1	TRBV7-9	TRBJ2-1	NA	TGTGCCAGCAGCTTAGAGGGACAGGTGTACAATGAGCAGTTCTTC	CASSLEGQVYNEQFF
TRBD2	TRBV18	TRBJ2-1	NA	TGTGCCAGCTCACCGACTAGCGGGGCCCCCAATGAGCAGTTCTTC	CASSPTSGAPNEQFF
NA	TRBV5-5	TRBJ1-5	few	TGTGCCAGCAGCTCCGGGGGTCTATATCAGCCCCAGCATTTT	CASSSGGLYQPQHF
TRBD2	TRBV6-2/TRBV6-3	TRBJ2-4	NA	TGTGCCAGCAGTTACCTCGGACTAGCGGGGGGAAAAAACATTCAGTACTTC	CASSYLGLAGGKNIQYF
TRBD1	TRBV12-3/TRBV12-4	TRBJ1-4	few	TGTGCCAGCAGTTTAGTTGACAGGGGGCGGTTAGTTGAAAAACTGTTTTTT	CASSLVDRGRLVEKLFF
NA	TRBV15	TRBJ1-2	NA	TGTGCCACCAGCAGAGATCGAACAGTGGGGACCTATGGCTACACCTTC	CATSRDRTVGTYGYTF
NA	TRBV6-2/TRBV6-3	TRBJ2-5	few	TGTGCCAGCAGCAGGATCGAGGGTTTCCAGACCCAGTACTTC	CASSRIEGFQTQYF
NA	TRBV27	TRBJ1-1	NA	TGTGCCAGCAGGAGCGGGGGTAAAGCTTTCTTT	CASRSGGKAFF
NA	TRBV4-2	TRBJ2-3	few	TGTGCCAGCAGCCAAGCGGGGCGAGATACGCAGTATTTT	CASSQAGRDTQYF
NA	TRBV20-1	TRBJ2-2	NA	TGCAGTGCGAGGAGGGGCCCGAACACCGGGGAGCTGTTTTTT	CSARRGPNTGELFF
NA	TRBV20-1	TRBJ2-1	NA	TGCAGTGCTACTAAAGCCGTACAGTCGTACAATGAGCAGTTCTTC	CSATKAVQSYNEQFF
TRBD2	TRBV7-7	TRBJ2-2	NA	TGTGCTAGCAGCTTAGCGGGGAGCGCGAACACCGGGGAGCTGTTTTTT	CASSLAGSANTGELFF
NA	TRBV12-3/TRBV12-4	TRBJ2-1	once	TGTGCCAGCAGTTCCACGACAGTAAAAGAGACCCAGTTCTTC	CASSSTTVKETQFF